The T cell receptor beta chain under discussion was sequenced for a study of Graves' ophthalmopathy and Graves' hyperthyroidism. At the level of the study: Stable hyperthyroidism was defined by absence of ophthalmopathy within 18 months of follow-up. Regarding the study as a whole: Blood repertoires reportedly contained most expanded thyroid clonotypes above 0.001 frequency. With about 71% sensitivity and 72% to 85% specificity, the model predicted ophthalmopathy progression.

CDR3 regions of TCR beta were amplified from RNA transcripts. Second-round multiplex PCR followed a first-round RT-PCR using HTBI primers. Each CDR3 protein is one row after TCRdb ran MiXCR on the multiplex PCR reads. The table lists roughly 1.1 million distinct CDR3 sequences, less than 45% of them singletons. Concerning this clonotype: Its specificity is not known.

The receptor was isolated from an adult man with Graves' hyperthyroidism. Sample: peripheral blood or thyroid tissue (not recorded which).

CDR3 loop: CASNLGGTSYEQYF. DNA for the CDR3: TGTGCCAGCAACCTAGGGGGAACCTCCTACGAGCAGTACTTC. This chain joins TRBV6-5 and TRBJ2-7, with a weak D call TRBD1 (6 bases). The CDR3 loop spans 14 amino acids. Germline V gene lookup returns CDR1 MNHEY and CDR2 SVGAGI. V lost 7 bases to trimming and J lost 0 bases, with 13 bases between them.